Listed below are T cell receptor beta chains from one sample, sequenced in a study of T cells after yellow fever vaccination. TCRdb processed the 5' RACE reads anew with MiXCR; each CDR3 protein has one entry. The sample shows over 250,000 distinct CDR3 sequences, roughly 5.2% of them seen only once. Specimen: CD4+ T cells sorted from PBMCs, collected on the day of the yellow fever booster vaccination. These receptors were obtained from a man younger than 30 who received the YFV17D yellow fever vaccine. The CDR3 runs from the conserved cysteine through the conserved F or W. Each record gives: clone size, J gene, CDR3 length, V gene, D gene, CDR3 protein, CDR3 DNA. D genes are given only for firm matches. Not every row has a clone size; where given, it reads once, few, many or a size class.

clone size: many
J gene: TRBJ2-2
CDR3 length: 16
V gene: TRBV6-4
D gene: TRBD2
CDR3 protein: CASSPSGGGAGGELFF
CDR3 DNA: TGTGCCAGCAGTCCCTCCGGCGGGGGGGCCGGCGGGGAGCTGTTTTTT

clone size: many
J gene: TRBJ2-7
CDR3 length: 15
V gene: TRBV7-2
D gene: TRBD1
CDR3 protein: CASSESSGTAYEQYF
CDR3 DNA: TGTGCCAGCAGCGAAAGTTCCGGGACAGCATACGAGCAGTACTTC

clone size: many
J gene: TRBJ2-5
CDR3 length: 15
V gene: TRBV5-1
D gene: TRBD1
CDR3 protein: CASSSTGTAVETQYF
CDR3 DNA: TGCGCCAGCAGCTCAACCGGGACAGCAGTAGAGACCCAGTACTTC

clone size: .
J gene: TRBJ2-3
CDR3 length: 15
V gene: TRBV6-2/TRBV6-3
D gene: TRBD1
CDR3 protein: CASSLRDSYTDTQYF
CDR3 DNA: TGTGCCAGCAGTTTGAGGGACAGCTACACAGATACGCAGTATTTT

clone size: many
J gene: TRBJ2-5
CDR3 length: 15
V gene: TRBV5-1
D gene: .
CDR3 protein: CASSRTGVGGETQYF
CDR3 DNA: TGCGCCAGCAGCAGAACAGGGGTGGGAGGAGAGACCCAGTACTTC

clone size: .
J gene: TRBJ2-1
CDR3 length: 15
V gene: TRBV7-3
D gene: .
CDR3 protein: CASSLNGGSLGEQFF
CDR3 DNA: TGTGCCAGCAGCTTAAACGGCGGATCTTTGGGTGAGCAGTTCTTC

clone size: few
J gene: TRBJ2-1
CDR3 length: 17
V gene: TRBV29-1
D gene: TRBD2
CDR3 protein: CSVLRYRTSGAYNEQFF
CDR3 DNA: TGCAGCGTTCTACGATACCGGACTAGCGGGGCCTACAATGAGCAGTTCTTC

clone size: few
J gene: TRBJ2-5
CDR3 length: 13
V gene: TRBV12-3/TRBV12-4
D gene: .
CDR3 protein: CASRNYPQETQYF
CDR3 DNA: TGTGCCAGCAGGAACTACCCGCAAGAGACCCAGTACTTC

clone size: .
J gene: TRBJ2-3
CDR3 length: 15
V gene: TRBV24-1
D gene: .
CDR3 protein: CATSESGGSTDTQYF
CDR3 DNA: TGTGCCACCAGTGAGAGTGGGGGGTCCACAGATACGCAGTATTTT

clone size: few
J gene: TRBJ2-2
CDR3 length: 17
V gene: TRBV3-1
D gene: TRBD2
CDR3 protein: CASSDRLAGGPVGELFF
CDR3 DNA: TGTGCCAGCAGCGATCGACTAGCGGGGGGGCCGGTCGGGGAGCTGTTTTTT

clone size: few
J gene: TRBJ2-5
CDR3 length: 14
V gene: TRBV7-2
D gene: .
CDR3 protein: CASSLNAGAETQYF
CDR3 DNA: TGTGCCAGCAGCTTAAACGCCGGGGCAGAGACCCAGTACTTC

clone size: many
J gene: TRBJ1-6
CDR3 length: 15
V gene: TRBV4-3
D gene: .
CDR3 protein: CASSQVLGQNSPLHF
CDR3 DNA: TGCGCCAGCAGCCAAGTTCTGGGGCAGAATTCACCCCTCCACTTT

clone size: .
J gene: TRBJ1-1
CDR3 length: 14
V gene: TRBV11-2
D gene: .
CDR3 protein: CASSPSALGEHAFF
CDR3 DNA: TGTGCCAGCAGCCCATCCGCTTTAGGGGAACATGCTTTCTTT

clone size: many
J gene: TRBJ2-3
CDR3 length: 12
V gene: TRBV10-3
D gene: .
CDR3 protein: CAISESTGQQYF
CDR3 DNA: TGTGCCATCAGTGAGTCTACGGGACAGCAGTATTTT

clone size: .
J gene: TRBJ1-2
CDR3 length: 11
V gene: TRBV5-3
D gene: .
CDR3 protein: CARSLGVGYTF
CDR3 DNA: TGTGCCAGAAGCTTGGGAGTTGGCTACACCTTC

clone size: .
J gene: TRBJ2-3
CDR3 length: 14
V gene: TRBV10-1
D gene: TRBD1
CDR3 protein: CASSEGQGADTQYF
CDR3 DNA: TGCGCCAGCAGTGAGGGACAGGGTGCAGATACGCAGTATTTT

clone size: .
J gene: TRBJ1-2
CDR3 length: 16
V gene: TRBV7-2
D gene: .
CDR3 protein: CASSLIALGGLDGYTF
CDR3 DNA: TGTGCCAGCAGCTTAATTGCACTTGGGGGCTTAGATGGCTACACCTTC

clone size: .
J gene: TRBJ2-5
CDR3 length: 15
V gene: TRBV7-9
D gene: .
CDR3 protein: CASSRMGERGETQYF
CDR3 DNA: TGTGCCAGCAGCCGGATGGGTGAGAGGGGTGAGACCCAGTACTTC

clone size: few
J gene: TRBJ1-3
CDR3 length: 15
V gene: TRBV4-3
D gene: .
CDR3 protein: CASSHPNGPANTIYF
CDR3 DNA: TGCGCCAGCAGCCACCCAAACGGACCGGCAAACACCATATATTTT

clone size: many
J gene: TRBJ2-1
CDR3 length: 13
V gene: TRBV5-1
D gene: .
CDR3 protein: CASSLAQVHEQFF
CDR3 DNA: TGCGCCAGCAGCTTGGCCCAGGTTCATGAGCAGTTCTTC

clone size: few
J gene: TRBJ1-3
CDR3 length: 16
V gene: TRBV12-3/TRBV12-4
D gene: TRBD1
CDR3 protein: CASMLGQGTGGNTIYF
CDR3 DNA: TGTGCCAGCATGCTTGGACAGGGAACGGGTGGAAACACCATATATTTT

clone size: few
J gene: TRBJ1-1
CDR3 length: 13
V gene: TRBV27
D gene: TRBD1
CDR3 protein: CASSLNQGAEAFF
CDR3 DNA: TGTGCCAGCAGTTTAAACCAGGGGGCTGAAGCTTTCTTT

clone size: .
J gene: TRBJ2-3
CDR3 length: 13
V gene: TRBV11-2
D gene: .
CDR3 protein: CASSFLSEDTQYF
CDR3 DNA: TGTGCCAGCAGCTTTTTGTCCGAAGATACGCAGTATTTT

clone size: many
J gene: TRBJ2-1
CDR3 length: 15
V gene: TRBV10-3
D gene: .
CDR3 protein: CAISGWQGIYNEQFF
CDR3 DNA: TGTGCCATCAGTGGGTGGCAGGGAATTTACAATGAGCAGTTCTTC

clone size: .
J gene: TRBJ1-3
CDR3 length: 12
V gene: TRBV12-3/TRBV12-4
D gene: .
CDR3 protein: CASSSEGHTIYF
CDR3 DNA: TGTGCCAGCAGTTCCGAGGGCCACACCATATATTTT

clone size: .
J gene: TRBJ1-2
CDR3 length: 13
V gene: TRBV3-1
D gene: .
CDR3 protein: CASSKGLGYGYTF
CDR3 DNA: TGTGCCAGCAGCAAGGGATTAGGCTATGGCTACACCTTC

clone size: few
J gene: TRBJ2-4
CDR3 length: 17
V gene: TRBV4-1
D gene: .
CDR3 protein: CASSQTGQTLAKNIQYF
CDR3 DNA: TGCGCCAGCAGCCAAACCGGACAGACTCTAGCCAAAAACATTCAGTACTTC

clone size: .
J gene: TRBJ2-1
CDR3 length: 16
V gene: TRBV5-5
D gene: .
CDR3 protein: CASIPGGTGLWNEQFF
CDR3 DNA: TGTGCCAGCATCCCGGGAGGGACAGGGCTGTGGAATGAGCAGTTCTTC

clone size: .
J gene: TRBJ2-6
CDR3 length: 18
V gene: TRBV5-5
D gene: .
CDR3 protein: CASTSRLWGDSGANVLTF
CDR3 DNA: TGTGCCAGCACCTCTAGGTTATGGGGGGACTCTGGGGCCAACGTCCTGACTTTC

clone size: .
J gene: TRBJ2-3
CDR3 length: 16
V gene: TRBV7-3
D gene: TRBD2
CDR3 protein: CASSLNSGASTDTQYF
CDR3 DNA: TGTGCCAGCAGCTTAAATAGCGGGGCGAGCACAGATACGCAGTATTTT

clone size: .
J gene: TRBJ1-2
CDR3 length: 14
V gene: TRBV5-6
D gene: .
CDR3 protein: CASSSGQRGYGYTF
CDR3 DNA: TGTGCCAGCAGCTCCGGACAGCGAGGCTATGGCTACACCTTC

clone size: few
J gene: TRBJ2-3
CDR3 length: 14
V gene: TRBV27
D gene: TRBD1
CDR3 protein: CASTGTASTDTQYF
CDR3 DNA: TGTGCCAGCACCGGGACAGCTAGCACAGATACGCAGTATTTT

clone size: many
J gene: TRBJ2-7
CDR3 length: 12
V gene: TRBV7-2
D gene: .
CDR3 protein: CASSLLGLEQYF
CDR3 DNA: TGTGCCAGCAGCTTATTAGGACTCGAGCAGTACTTC

clone size: few
J gene: TRBJ1-1
CDR3 length: 15
V gene: TRBV6-5
D gene: TRBD1
CDR3 protein: CASSLTGAMNTEAFF
CDR3 DNA: TGTGCCAGCAGCTTAACAGGGGCCATGAACACTGAAGCTTTCTTT

clone size: many
J gene: TRBJ2-3
CDR3 length: 16
V gene: TRBV5-1
D gene: .
CDR3 protein: CASSRTGPGAADTQYF
CDR3 DNA: TGCGCCAGCAGCAGAACGGGCCCCGGGGCGGCAGATACGCAGTATTTT

clone size: .
J gene: TRBJ2-5
CDR3 length: 12
V gene: TRBV2
D gene: .
CDR3 protein: CASSERRETQYF
CDR3 DNA: TGTGCCAGCAGTGAACGGCGGGAGACCCAGTACTTC

clone size: .
J gene: TRBJ2-5
CDR3 length: 15
V gene: TRBV5-5
D gene: .
CDR3 protein: CATQPGSSGPETQYF
CDR3 DNA: TGTGCCACCCAACCCGGGTCGTCGGGGCCAGAGACCCAGTACTTC

clone size: .
J gene: TRBJ2-2
CDR3 length: 16
V gene: TRBV7-3
D gene: TRBD2
CDR3 protein: CASRPPGLAVAGELFF
CDR3 DNA: TGTGCCAGCAGGCCACCGGGACTAGCTGTCGCCGGGGAGCTGTTTTTT

clone size: .
J gene: TRBJ1-1
CDR3 length: 14
V gene: TRBV7-9
D gene: TRBD1
CDR3 protein: CASSFWTGNTEAFF
CDR3 DNA: TGTGCCAGCAGCTTTTGGACAGGAAACACTGAAGCTTTCTTT

clone size: .
J gene: TRBJ1-1
CDR3 length: 14
V gene: TRBV7-2
D gene: TRBD1
CDR3 protein: CASSQTGRDTEAFF
CDR3 DNA: TGTGCCAGCAGCCAGACAGGGAGGGACACTGAAGCTTTCTTT

clone size: few
J gene: TRBJ2-7
CDR3 length: 17
V gene: TRBV30
D gene: .
CDR3 protein: CAWSRIVWDGDSYEQYF
CDR3 DNA: TGTGCCTGGAGTAGGATCGTTTGGGACGGTGACTCCTACGAGCAGTACTTC

clone size: .
J gene: TRBJ2-1
CDR3 length: 13
V gene: TRBV5-4
D gene: .
CDR3 protein: CASSLQATSEQFF
CDR3 DNA: TGTGCCAGCAGCTTGCAGGCTACGAGTGAGCAGTTCTTC

clone size: many
J gene: TRBJ2-1
CDR3 length: 15
V gene: TRBV5-1
D gene: TRBD2
CDR3 protein: CASSPQAGGPDEQFF
CDR3 DNA: TGCGCCAGCAGCCCCCAGGCGGGGGGGCCAGATGAGCAGTTCTTC

clone size: many
J gene: TRBJ2-5
CDR3 length: 14
V gene: TRBV7-9
D gene: TRBD2
CDR3 protein: CASTSGGTQETQYF
CDR3 DNA: TGTGCCAGCACTAGCGGGGGGACCCAAGAGACCCAGTACTTC

clone size: .
J gene: TRBJ2-3
CDR3 length: 15
V gene: TRBV11-2
D gene: .
CDR3 protein: CASSRRGFGTDTQYF
CDR3 DNA: TGTGCCAGCAGCCGCAGGGGTTTCGGCACAGATACGCAGTATTTT

clone size: .
J gene: TRBJ1-2
CDR3 length: 11
V gene: TRBV29-1
D gene: .
CDR3 protein: CSVGLYDGYTF
CDR3 DNA: TGCAGCGTTGGACTTTACGATGGCTACACCTTC

clone size: few
J gene: TRBJ1-2
CDR3 length: 16
V gene: TRBV5-1
D gene: .
CDR3 protein: CASRPDPGRQNYGYTF
CDR3 DNA: TGCGCCAGCAGACCGGACCCCGGCAGACAAAACTATGGCTACACCTTC

clone size: few
J gene: TRBJ2-3
CDR3 length: 16
V gene: TRBV6-5
D gene: .
CDR3 protein: CASSYGSGLGTDTQYF
CDR3 DNA: TGTGCCAGCAGTTACGGATCAGGGCTGGGCACAGATACGCAGTATTTT

clone size: many
J gene: TRBJ2-1
CDR3 length: 14
V gene: TRBV5-1
D gene: TRBD1
CDR3 protein: CASSLETGDVEQFF
CDR3 DNA: TGCGCCAGCAGCTTGGAAACAGGGGACGTTGAGCAGTTCTTC

clone size: many
J gene: TRBJ1-1
CDR3 length: 13
V gene: TRBV6-5
D gene: TRBD1
CDR3 protein: CASRLTGFTEAFF
CDR3 DNA: TGTGCCAGCAGACTGACAGGGTTCACTGAAGCTTTCTTT

clone size: .
J gene: TRBJ1-1
CDR3 length: 13
V gene: TRBV6-6
D gene: .
CDR3 protein: CASSKTGNTEAFF
CDR3 DNA: TGTGCCAGCAGTAAGACAGGGAACACTGAAGCTTTCTTT

clone size: few
J gene: TRBJ2-1
CDR3 length: 16
V gene: TRBV7-9
D gene: TRBD2
CDR3 protein: CASSPPSGGPYNEQFF
CDR3 DNA: TGTGCCAGCAGCCCTCCCAGCGGGGGACCCTACAATGAGCAGTTCTTC